Shown below are 21 T cell receptor beta chains from a single sample sequenced in a study of T cell responses to AZD1222 COVID-19 vaccine. The repertoire was sequenced with immunoSEQ multiplex PCR; TCRdb's copy has only in-frame clones and lacks some. The table records 80,000 to 90,000 clones, around 89% of them present only once. The input for sequencing was peripheral blood, taken on day 0 of MenACWY control vaccination. Receptors originate from an adult in good health.

The chain carries TRBV5-1 and TRBJ1-1; maybe TRBD1 (5 bases). CDR1 and CDR2 (germline): SGHRS, YFSETQ. V was pared by 4 bases and J by 4 bases, with 14 bases between. This CDR3 is 14 amino acids long. The CDR3 DNA follows: TGCGCCAGCAGCAAAGGGGACGCGGTCACTGAAGCTTTCTTT. Its translation: CASSKGDAVTEAFF.

In this sample, this clone turned up once. V is TRBV18 and J is TRBJ2-2, with D perhaps assigned TRBD1 or TRBD2 (5 bases each). The CDR3 has 14 amino acids. Trimming removed 8 bases from V and 6 bases from J, with 16 bases in between. Germline CDR1 is KGHSH and CDR2 is LQKENI. The CDR3 DNA reads TGTGCCAGCACGAGGGGATATCAGGCCGGGGAGCTGTTTTTT. This translates into CASTRGYQAGELFF.

This clone is a singleton in its sample. The rearrangement links TRBV19 to TRBJ2-1; TRBD1 might be the D (5 bases). Germline CDR1 and CDR2: LNHDA and SQIVND (reference sequence). The CDR3 length is 14 residues. V lost 3 bases to trimming and J lost 9 bases, with 15 bases between them. This CDR3 is CASSILGRVTEQFF. In DNA form, the CDR3 reads TGTGCCAGTAGTATTCTCGGCAGGGTGACTGAGCAGTTCTTC.

The gene calls are TRBV7-2 and TRBJ1-2; 7 bases map to TRBD1. The CDR3 extends over 14 amino acids. Trimming took 4 bases from V and 7 from J; bases not matched to a gene: 9. Per germline, CDR1 SGHTA and CDR2 FQGNSA. CDR3 nucleotide sequence: TGTGCCAGCAGCTACGGACAGGAGGAGCCTGGCTACACCTTC. Translating it yields CASSYGQEEPGYTF. Full variable domain (missing parts from reference TRBV7-2 and TRBJ1-2): GAGVSQSPSNKVTEKGKDVELRCDPISGHTALYWYRQSLGQGLEFLIYFQGNSAPDKSGLPSDRFSAERTGGSVSTLTIQRTQQEDSAVYLCASSYGQEEPGYTFGSGTRLTVV.

V usage is TRBV12-3 or TRBV12-4 and J usage is TRBJ2-3, with D unclear. The CDR3 covers 12 residues. Between the trimmed V and J ends, which lost 5 bases and 2 bases, there was a span of 5 bases. CDR3 nucleotide sequence: TGTGCCAGCAGTGCTGCCACAGATACGCAGTATTTT. Its translation is CASSAATDTQYF.

This clone qualifies as medium-sized (0.01 to 0.1%). The rearrangement joins TRBV11-3 to TRBJ2-1, with 8 bases matching TRBD2. J was trimmed by 9 bases and V by 1 base; bases with no gene match: 5. The germline V gene encodes CDR1 SGHNT and CDR2 YENEEA. CDR3 length: 14 amino acids. CDR3 nucleotides: TGTGCCAGCAGCTTAGGTCCTAGCGGGCCTGAGCAGTTCTTC. It translates to CASSLGPSGPEQFF.

Turning to this clone: One end of the junction does not line up with germline, which may come from a read error. The chain couples TRBV27 to TRBJ2-7, with 7 bases that match TRBD2. This CDR3 comprises 13 residues. Germline lookup yields CDR1 MNHEY and CDR2 SMNVEV (reference sequence). CDR3 sequence: CASRSPGEGGGPF. The CDR3, as DNA: TGTGCCAGCAGGTCCCCCGGGGAGGGAGGTGGGCCCTTC.

The chain uses TRBV28 and TRBJ1-2, with D possibly TRBD1 on 5 matching bases. This CDR3 has 13 amino acids. Trimming removed 5 bases from V and 8 bases from J, with 15 bases in between. Germline V gene sequence: CDR1 MDHEN, CDR2 SYDVKM. The CDR3 sequence is CASSGTLRGGYTF. CDR3 nucleotide sequence: TGTGCCAGCAGTGGCACCCTAAGGGGAGGCTACACCTTC.

About this clone itself: Germline and junction disagree at one end, which may indicate a read error. The chain uses TRBV30 and TRBJ2-7, with TRBD2 matching over 10 bases. Germline assignment: CDR1 GTSNPN and CDR2 SVGIG (reference sequence). The CDR3 is 13 residues long. The CDR3 DNA reads TGTGCCGGTACTAGCGGGACCTCCCACGAGCAGTACTTC. Translated: CAGTSGTSHEQYF.

The chain is built from TRBV4-3 and TRBJ1-1; D remains unclear. CDR1 and CDR2 from the germline V gene are LGHNA and YSLEER. The CDR3 contains 16 residues. With 0 bases removed from V and 4 bases from J, the gap between germline ends came to 15 bases. The CDR3 here is CASSQDGAGGRTEAFF. CDR3 DNA: TGCGCCAGCAGCCAAGATGGCGCGGGAGGGCGCACTGAAGCTTTCTTT.

The chain is built from TRBV9 and TRBJ2-5; 8 bases match TRBD1. This CDR3 has 16 residues. Germline values: CDR1 SGDLS, CDR2 YYNGEE. Trimming took 1 base from V and 3 from J; bases not matched to a gene: 8. Here the CDR3 DNA reads TGTGCCAGCAGCGTATATGGGACAGGACGCGAAGAGACCCAGTACTTC. It yields the protein CASSVYGTGREETQYF. The whole variable domain, filled in from reference TRBV9 and TRBJ2-5, reads DSGVTQTPKHLITATGQRVTLRCSPRSGDLSVYWYQQSLDQGLQFLIQYYNGEERAKGNILERFSAQQFPDLHSELNLSSLELGDSALYFCASSVYGTGREETQYFGPGTRLLVL.

The rearrangement uses TRBV7-9 and TRBJ2-7; D gene uncertain. Germline V CDR1 and CDR2: SEHNR, FQNEAQ (reference sequence). With 5 bases removed from V and 1 base from J, the gap between germline ends came to 9 bases. The CDR3 contains 13 residues. The CDR3 spells CASSPGWSYEQYF. The CDR3 region has the DNA TGTGCCAGCAGCCCCGGTTGGTCCTACGAGCAGTACTTC.

J is TRBJ2-7 and V is TRBV28, with 10 bases aligning to TRBD2. CDR3 size: 12 residues. The germline CDR1 and CDR2 sequences are MDHEN and SYDVKM. The CDR3 DNA is TGTGCCAGCAGGACGACTAGCGGGCCAACATCTGTC. This sequence encodes CASRTTSGPTSV.

The sample holds a few counts of this clone. J is TRBJ2-7 and V is TRBV6-2 or TRBV6-3, with no clear D. This CDR3 has 17 amino acids. Trimming took off 3 bases at V and 1 base at J, with 19 bases between the two ends. Germline loops: CDR1 MNHEY, CDR2 SVGEGT. The DNA for the CDR3 is TGTGCCAGCAGTTATCCTCGTCCACCTGCCTGGTCCTACGAGCAGTACTTC. Protein product: CASSYPRPPAWSYEQYF.

The chain joins TRBV18 to TRBJ2-1, with D maybe TRBD2 (5 bases). Germline lookup yields CDR1 KGHSH and CDR2 LQKENI. This CDR3 region has 16 residues. V lost 0 bases to trimming and J lost 6 bases, with 15 bases between them. This chain's CDR3 is CASSPPSLLGVNEQFF. CDR3 in DNA: TGTGCCAGCTCACCACCGTCCCTCCTGGGAGTCAATGAGCAGTTCTTC. The whole variable domain, filled in from reference TRBV18 and TRBJ2-1, reads NAGVMQNPRHLVRRRGQEARLRCSPMKGHSHVYWYRQLPEEGLKFMVYLQKENIIDESGMPKERFSAEFPKEGPSILRIQQVVRGDSAAYFCASSPPSLLGVNEQFFGPGTRLTVL.

This clone was recorded a few times. This chain uses TRBV28 with TRBJ1-3; possible D gene TRBD1, 6 bases. Germline CDR1 MDHEN, CDR2 SYDVKM. V gave up 4 bases and J gave up 5 bases, with 9 bases separating them. This CDR3 is 13 amino acids long. CDR3: CASSYRARNTIYF. Written as DNA, the CDR3 is TGTGCCAGCAGTTACAGGGCCAGAAACACCATATATTTT.

The chain combines TRBV3-1 (or the pseudogene TRBV3-2) with TRBJ2-7; 12 nucleotides align to TRBD1. The ends lost 1 base at V and 7 bases at J; junction bases unmatched: 14. The germline CDR1 and CDR2 sequences are LGHDT and YNNKEL (reference sequence). This CDR3 has 18 amino acids. CDR3 DNA sequence: TGTGCCAGCAGCCAAGTGGCAGGAGGAGGGACAGGGGGCCAAGAGCAGTACTTC. Amino acid sequence: CASSQVAGGGTGGQEQYF.

The chain employs TRBV5-1 and TRBJ2-5; 14 bases fit TRBD2. The CDR3 extends over 16 amino acids. The germline CDR1 and CDR2 sequences are SGHRS and YFSETQ. J gave up 3 bases and V 2 bases, and 3 bases lay outside the gene matches. The CDR3 region is CASSLLGLAGEETQYF. For the CDR3, the DNA is TGCGCCAGCAGCTTACTGGGACTAGCGGGAGAAGAGACCCAGTACTTC.

The chain is built from TRBV7-3 and TRBJ1-1; D call uncertain. The germline V gene encodes CDR1 SGHTA and CDR2 FQGTGA. The CDR3 is 13 residues long. Trimming removed 5 bases at V and 7 bases at J, with 14 bases between. The CDR3 coding sequence is TGTGCCAGCAGCCCGACCCTGAACGGTGAAGCTTTCTTT. This sequence encodes CASSPTLNGEAFF. Variable domain in full (rest from reference TRBV7-3 and TRBJ1-1): GAGVSQTPSNKVTEKGKYVELRCDPISGHTALYWYRQSLGQGPEFLIYFQGTGAADDSGLPNDRFFAVRPEGSVSTLKIQRTERGDSAVYLCASSPTLNGEAFFGQGTRLTVV.

The table lists this clone with a few counts. The rearrangement joins TRBV12-3 or TRBV12-4 to TRBJ1-5; D not resolved. This CDR3 is built from 12 residues. Between the trimmed V and J ends, which lost 5 bases and 4 bases, there was a span of 6 bases. CDR3 bases: TGTGCCAGCAGTCTCCTGAATCAGCCCCAGCATTTT. Protein: CASSLLNQPQHF.

The chain employs TRBV25-1 and TRBJ1-2; 9 nucleotides agree with TRBD1. V was pared by 0 bases and J by 5 bases, with 4 bases of the junction left unmatched. The CDR3 contains 15 residues. The germline CDR1 and CDR2 sequences are MGHDK and SYGVNS. The CDR3 spells CASSEYSGTGYGYTF. As DNA, the CDR3 is TGTGCCAGCAGTGAATATAGTGGGACAGGGTATGGCTACACCTTC.